Presented here are 12 T cell receptor beta chains from one specimen sequenced in a study of spatial heterogeneity in lung cancer. Time point noted: sample taken at primary tumor resection. Unsorted whole RNA samples from tumor, nontumor lung or frozen PBMC were sequenced. TCRdb reprocessed the 5' RACE reads via MiXCR and lists one record per CDR3 protein. The sample includes about 52,000 distinct CDR3 sequences, over 5.5% of them seen just once. The source was PBMCs, collected at surgery. These receptors originate from a female donor with early-stage non-small cell lung cancer.

In its sample, this clonotype was seen many times. This chain links TRBV20-1 with TRBJ2-3; 7 nucleotides agree with TRBD1. After removal of 6 bases from V and 0 bases from J, the junction contained 3 bases not matched to a gene. This CDR3 spans 13 amino acids. CDR1 DFQATT and CDR2 SNEGSKA come from the germline V gene (reference sequence). The CDR3 DNA reads as TGCAGTGCGACAGGGCGGAGCACAGATACGCAGTATTTT. Its protein is CSATGRSTDTQYF.

This clonotype was found many times. The chain carries TRBV5-1 and TRBJ1-2, with a possible D match to TRBD1 (6 bases). There are 16 residues in the CDR3. Deletions cut 3 bases from V and 4 bases from J, with 19 bases between. Germline V gene sequence: CDR1 SGHRS, CDR2 YFSETQ. CDR3 DNA sequence: TGCGCCAGCAGCTCCCAAACGCCGACAGGTTCCTATGGCTACACCTTC. Its translation: CASSSQTPTGSYGYTF.

The chain carries TRBV7-9 and TRBJ1-1, with D unclear. Trimming left V 1 base short and J 5 bases short, with 2 bases between. This CDR3 is 11 amino acids long. Per the germline V gene, CDR1 is SEHNR and CDR2 is FQNEAQ (reference sequence). The DNA of the CDR3 is TGTGCCAGCAGCTTAGTTACTGAAGCTTTCTTT. Its translation is CASSLVTEAFF.

Concerning this clonotype itself: A much larger clone lies one base from this, so it may be a read error. The chain joins TRBV2 to TRBJ1-3, with D possibly matching TRBD1 (6 bases). CDR3 length: 16 residues. Germline V gives CDR1 SNHLY, CDR2 FYNNEI. V was trimmed by 7 bases and J by 0 bases, leaving 16 bases between them. The CDR3 region has the DNA TGTGCCAGCAACCCCGGGACAACAGTCTCTGGAAACACCATATATTTT. This gives the protein CASNPGTTVSGNTIYF.

This clonotype was seen ten or more times. The chain recombines TRBV5-4 with TRBJ1-2; TRBD1 is a possible D gene (5 bases). V lost 4 bases and J lost 4, with 17 bases in between. The CDR3 spans 15 residues. Looked up from germline, CDR1 is SGHNT and CDR2 is YYREEE (reference sequence). The CDR3 nucleotides read TGTGCCAGCAGCCTCCTTGGGGCGGGAATCTATGGCTACACCTTC. Its translation: CASSLLGAGIYGYTF.

V gene TRBV18 combines with J gene TRBJ1-2, with TRBD1 as a possible D gene (5 bases). Deletions cut 0 bases from V and 8 bases from J, with 10 bases between. The germline V gene encodes CDR1 KGHSH and CDR2 LQKENI. This CDR3 is built from 13 residues. The CDR3 nucleotides are TGTGCCAGCTCACCACCGGAAGGGGTCGGCTACACCTTC. This sequence encodes CASSPPEGVGYTF.

This clonotype came up a few times. The rearrangement uses TRBV20-1 and TRBJ1-5; D is undetermined. The CDR3 runs to 14 residues. The germline gives CDR1 DFQATT, CDR2 SNEGSKA (reference sequence). Trimming took off 6 bases at V and 3 bases at J, with 15 bases between the two ends. DNA for the CDR3: TGCAGTGCCGGTCGACCAGAACCCAATCAGCCCCAGCATTTT. This codes for CSAGRPEPNQPQHF.

This clonotype was recorded a few times. This sequence joins TRBV28 and TRBJ2-7; tentative D call: TRBD1 (5 bases). The CDR3 sequence is 13 residues long. The germline gives CDR1 MDHEN, CDR2 SYDVKM. Deletions cut 4 bases from V and 5 bases from J, with 12 bases between. The CDR3 sequence is CASSSGHYDEQYF. The CDR3 region has the DNA TGTGCCAGCAGTTCAGGACACTACGACGAGCAGTACTTC.

The sample holds many counts of this clonotype. This chain joins TRBV6-2 or TRBV6-3 and TRBJ2-1, with a weak D call TRBD2 (7 bases). This CDR3 is 17 amino acids long. Per the germline V gene, CDR1 is MNHEY and CDR2 is SVGEGT. V was pared by 8 bases and J by 0 bases, with 20 bases between. The CDR3 region is CASSTSGGSSSYNEQFF. DNA for the CDR3: TGTGCCAGCTCAACATCGGGGGGCTCATCCTCCTACAATGAGCAGTTCTTC.

The V and J genes are TRBV7-9 and TRBJ1-2; D is possibly TRBD1 (5 bases). The CDR3 loop spans 12 amino acids. V lost 7 bases, J lost 5 bases, and 11 bases lay in between. The germline CDR1 and CDR2 sequences are SEHNR and FQNEAQ (reference sequence). As DNA, the CDR3 is TGTGCCAGCACCAAAGAGGGGTATGGCTACACCTTC. Protein: CASTKEGYGYTF.

This clonotype was seen ten or more times. The chain employs TRBV5-1 and TRBJ2-7; 9 bases are a match to TRBD1. CDR1 and CDR2 from the germline V gene are SGHRS and YFSETQ. CDR3 size: 14 residues. V shed 5 bases, J shed 3 bases, and the junction held 6 bases outside the gene matches. The CDR3 reads CASRAPGQGYEQYF. The DNA for the CDR3 is TGCGCCAGCAGGGCTCCGGGACAGGGCTACGAGCAGTACTTC.

About this clonotype: At one end, the junction sequence differs from germline, possibly due to a read error. The J gene is TRBJ2-3, the V gene TRBV7-2; D uncertain. This CDR3 is built from 13 residues. CDR1 is SGHTA, CDR2 FQGNSA, per germline. The CDR3 reads CVSSRGLVDTQYF. The CDR3 bases are TGTGTCAGCAGCCGCGGTCTGGTAGATACGCAGTATTTT.